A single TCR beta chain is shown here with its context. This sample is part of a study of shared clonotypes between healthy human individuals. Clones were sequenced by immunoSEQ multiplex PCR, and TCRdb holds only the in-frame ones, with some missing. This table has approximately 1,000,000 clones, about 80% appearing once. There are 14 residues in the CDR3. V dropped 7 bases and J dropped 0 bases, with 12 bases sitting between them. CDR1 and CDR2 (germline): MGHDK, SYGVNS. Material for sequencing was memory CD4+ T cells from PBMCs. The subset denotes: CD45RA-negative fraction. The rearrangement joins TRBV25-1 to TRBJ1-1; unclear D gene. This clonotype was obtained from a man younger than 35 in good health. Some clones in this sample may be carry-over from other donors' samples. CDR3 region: CASTSRSVNTEAFF. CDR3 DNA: TGTGCCAGCACCAGCCGGTCGGTGAACACTGAAGCTTTCTTT.